These 12 T cell receptor beta chains were sequenced from one sample in a study of CD8+ T cells in alopecia areata. TCR sequencing used cDNA made by reverse transcription of extracted RNA. Sequencing used immunoSEQ multiplex PCR; TCRdb keeps in-frame clones, though not all of them. This sample has about 69,000 clones, with approximately 64% found just once. The sample was CD8+ T cells sorted from blood, taken at week 0. These receptors came from a human donor with alopecia areata.

The rearrangement uses TRBV27 and TRBJ1-5, with no clear D. Germline V lookup: CDR1 MNHEY, CDR2 SMNVEV (reference sequence). V was shortened by 4 bases and J by 2 bases, with 9 bases between the two germline ends. This CDR3 comprises 14 residues. Here the CDR3 reads CASSSRLGNQPQHF. Here the CDR3 DNA reads TGTGCCAGCAGTTCCCGTCTGGGCAATCAGCCCCAGCATTTT.

This clone was picked up many times. For the CDR3, the DNA is TGTGCCAGCAGCTTATTAGCTGATGAGCAGTTCTTC. Amino acids: CASSLLADEQFF. This chain links TRBV7-8 with TRBJ2-1, with D unclear. Germline CDR1 reads SGHVS; CDR2 reads FQNEAQ. Trimming shortened V by 2 bases and J by 8 bases, and 7 bases separated the two germline ends. This CDR3 is 12 amino acids long.

Relative to its sample, this clone is medium-sized. The V gene is TRBV5-4, the J gene TRBJ2-7, with TRBD2 identical over 10 bases. Unmatched junction bases numbered 3, after V lost 0 bases and J lost 0 bases. This CDR3 has 16 residues. From germline, CDR1 is SGHNT and CDR2 YYREEE (reference sequence). The CDR3 here is CASSLGLAGASYEQYF. In DNA, the CDR3 is TGTGCCAGCAGCTTGGGCCTAGCGGGAGCCTCCTACGAGCAGTACTTC.

The CDR3 nucleotides are TGTGCCAGCAGCTTACCGGGACTGGTTACGGGTCAGTACTTC. Its protein product is CASSLPGLVTGQYF. The V call is TRBV7-9, the J call TRBJ2-7; D might be TRBD2 (6 bases). This CDR3 has 14 amino acids. V shed 2 bases and J shed 10 bases, with 18 bases lying between them. Germline lookup yields CDR1 SEHNR and CDR2 FQNEAQ (reference sequence). Supplemented by reference TRBV7-9 and TRBJ2-7, the full variable domain reads DTGVSQNPRHKITKRGQNVTFRCDPISEHNRLYWYRQTLGQGPEFLTYFQNEAQLEKSRLLSDRFSAERPKGSFSTLEIQRTEQGDSAMYLCASSLPGLVTGQYFGPGTRLTVT.

In regard to this clone: A junction end diverges from the germline sequence, so it may reflect a read error. This chain uses TRBV11-2 with TRBJ2-3; 12 bases map to TRBD2. CDR1 SGHAT and CDR2 FQNNGV come from the germline V gene. CDR3 length: 16 amino acids. Here the CDR3 DNA reads TGCGCCAGCAGCCAAGATCTAGCGGGAGGGCCAGATACGCAGTATTTT. Its protein is CASSQDLAGGPDTQYF. The full variable domain, with the rest looked up from reference TRBV11-2 and TRBJ2-3, is EAGVAQSPRYKIIEKRQSVAFWCNPISGHATLYWYQQILGQGPKLLIQFQNNGVVDDSQLPKDRFSAERLKGVDSTLKIQPAKLEDSAVYLCASSQDLAGGPDTQYFGPGTRLTVL.

The rearrangement uses TRBV30 and TRBJ2-7; no firm D call. Germline V gives CDR1 GTSNPN, CDR2 SVGIG (reference sequence). The CDR3 has 13 amino acids. The V gene lost 3 bases and the J gene lost 4 bases, with 13 bases spanning the gap. CDR3 in amino acids: CAWSPASGYEQYF. CDR3 nucleotide sequence: TGTGCCTGGAGCCCTGCGAGTGGGTACGAGCAGTACTTC.

This clone showed up many times. This chain links TRBV6-6 with TRBJ2-6, with D tentatively TRBD1 (5 bases). Looked up from germline, CDR1 is MNHNY and CDR2 is SVGAGI (reference sequence). The CDR3 is 15 residues long. Trimming took off 5 bases at V and 3 bases at J, with 11 bases between the two ends. Here the CDR3 DNA reads TGTGCCAGCAGTCCCCAGGGATTTGGGGCCAACGTCCTGACTTTC. Translation gives CASSPQGFGANVLTF.

A note on this clone: One end of the junction does not line up with germline, which may come from a read error. The chain combines TRBV6-5 with TRBJ2-5; tentatively, D is TRBD2 (5 bases). CDR1 is MNHEY and CDR2 is SVGAGI in the germline V gene. The CDR3 consists of 11 residues. The CDR3 sequence is CGLRAQETQYF. The DNA for the CDR3 is TGCGGCCTGCGGGCTCAAGAGACCCAGTACTTC.

The gene calls are TRBV5-1 and TRBJ2-5; TRBD1 matches at 8 bases. In germline, CDR1 is SGHRS, CDR2 YFSETQ. This CDR3 spans 15 amino acids. Trimming at V came to 4 bases and at J to 4 bases, leaving 9 bases not matched to a gene. Here the CDR3 DNA reads TGCGCCAGCAGCCCGGACAGGGCAGACGGAGAGACCCAGTACTTC. Translation: CASSPDRADGETQYF.

The CDR3 nucleotides are TGTGCCAGCAGCTTGGCCCCCAGGTTCGGGAGGAACACTGAAGCTTTCTTT. As protein: CASSLAPRFGRNTEAFF. V is TRBV5-6 and J is TRBJ1-1; D not certain. Trimming cost V 0 bases and J 1 base, with 16 bases left between them. This CDR3 contains 17 residues. Germline V lookup: CDR1 SGHDT, CDR2 YYEEEE.

The V gene is TRBV27, the J gene TRBJ1-5, with TRBD1 identical over 10 bases. This CDR3 comprises 14 residues. Germline V gives CDR1 MNHEY, CDR2 SMNVEV (reference sequence). Germline trimming cut 3 bases from V and 4 bases from J; bases unmatched to any gene: 0. CDR3 nucleotide sequence: TGTGCCAGCAGTTTGGGACAGGGGAATCAGCCCCAGCATTTT. Translating gives CASSLGQGNQPQHF.

This clone is a singleton in its sample. The chain couples TRBV5-1 to TRBJ1-1; D might be TRBD1 (5 bases). CDR1 is SGHRS and CDR2 is YFSETQ in the germline V gene. There are 11 residues in the CDR3. V shed 7 bases and J shed 5 bases, with 9 bases lying between them. CDR3 loop: CASRDSTEAFF. CDR3 DNA sequence: TGCGCCAGCCGCGACAGTACTGAAGCTTTCTTT.